Shown below are 17 T cell receptor beta chains from a single sample sequenced in a study of graft-versus-host responses after intestinal transplantation. Their antigens are not known. Assay: immunoSEQ multiplex PCR; the TCRdb copy retains only in-frame clones and omits some. Of some 110,000 clones in the sample, about 92% were seen once. Specimen: unstimulated CD8+ T cells sorted from spleen or lymph node cells, collected before transplant. The source of these receptors is a human donor who was the organ donor for an intestinal transplant.

The V call is TRBV9, the J call TRBJ2-1, with TRBD1 matching 10 bases. The CDR3 runs to 14 residues. Germline-derived CDR1 and CDR2 are SGDLS and YYNGEE. The ends lost 4 bases at V and 9 bases at J; junction bases unmatched: 7. In DNA, the CDR3 is TGTGCCAGCAGCCGAGTAGACAGGGGGCTTGAGCAGTTCTTC. As protein: CASSRVDRGLEQFF.

The chain has TRBV28 and TRBJ2-6, with 7 bases aligning to TRBD2. The CDR3 totals 16 residues. The germline V gene encodes CDR1 MDHEN and CDR2 SYDVKM. The trim removed 6 bases at V and 5 bases at J, leaving 10 bases unmatched. The CDR3, as DNA: TGTGCCAGCAGACCCCTTCAAGCGGGACGGGCCAACGTCCTGACTTTC. Translation gives CASRPLQAGRANVLTF. Complete variable domain (other parts from reference TRBV28 and TRBJ2-6): DVKVTQSSRYLVKRTGEKVFLECVQDMDHENMFWYRQDPGLGLRLIYFSYDVKMKEKGDIPEGYSVSREKKERFSLILESASTNQTSMYLCASRPLQAGRANVLTFGAGSRLTVL.

The V and J genes are TRBV7-9 and TRBJ2-2; D not certain. The CDR3 is made up of 12 amino acids. CDR1 and CDR2 (germline): SEHNR, FQNEAQ (reference sequence). Trimming cost V 5 bases and J 5 bases, with 6 bases left between them. CDR3 loop: CASSHGTGELFF. CDR3 nucleotides: TGTGCCAGCAGCCACGGAACCGGGGAGCTGTTTTTT.

The chain uses TRBV7-6 and TRBJ2-5; D perhaps matches TRBD1 (6 bases). The length of the CDR3 is 16 residues. CDR1 is SGHVS, CDR2 FNYEAQ, per germline. The V end was cut by 6 bases, the J end by 2 bases, with 19 bases between. DNA of the CDR3: TGTGCCAGCAGTCCCCTACCGGGACAAGTACAAGAGACCCAGTACTTC. Its protein is CASSPLPGQVQETQYF.

The V and J genes are TRBV9 and TRBJ2-1; D is uncertain. The CDR3 has 13 amino acids. Looked up from germline, CDR1 is SGDLS and CDR2 is YYNGEE. V was shortened by 4 bases and J by 5 bases, with 10 bases between the two germline ends. The CDR3 here is CASSNLLDNEQFF. CDR3 nucleotides: TGTGCCAGCAGCAATCTCTTAGACAATGAGCAGTTCTTC.

This chain connects TRBV7-2 to TRBJ1-5; the D gene is possibly TRBD1 (6 bases). The CDR3 is made up of 15 amino acids. Germline V CDR1 and CDR2: SGHTA, FQGNSA. Trimming removed 1 base from V and 0 bases from J, with 7 bases in between. CDR3 loop: CASSLEGDSNQPQHF. CDR3 coding DNA: TGTGCCAGCAGCTTAGAGGGGGATAGCAATCAGCCCCAGCATTTT.

This rearrangement joins TRBV27 to TRBJ1-2; the D gene is possibly TRBD1 (5 bases). CDR3 length equals 14 residues. V dropped 5 bases and J dropped 6 bases, with 16 bases sitting between them. The germline gives CDR1 MNHEY, CDR2 SMNVEV (reference sequence). Here the CDR3 reads CASSHEGRGDGYTF. The CDR3 DNA is TGTGCCAGCAGTCATGAGGGACGGGGGGATGGCTACACCTTC.

The chain uses TRBV23-1 and TRBJ2-6; TRBD1 aligns across 9 bases. TRBV23-1 is treated as an ORF (open reading frame) with a function not yet certain. The CDR3 consists of 19 residues. V shed 2 bases and J 2 bases; nucleotides not matched to a gene: 10. CDR3 residues: CASSQTPGTGLTGANVLTF. CDR3 sequence (DNA): TGCGCCAGCAGTCAAACCCCCGGGACAGGGCTCACTGGGGCCAACGTCCTGACTTTC.

The chain links TRBV4-3 to TRBJ1-4; no clear D. The V and J ends lost 0 bases and 4 bases respectively, with 15 bases between them. CDR1 is LGHNA, CDR2 YSLEER, per germline. The CDR3 runs 17 residues. The CDR3 region has the DNA TGCGCCAGCAGCCAAGATGAGGTCGGCAGCTTTAATGAAAAACTGTTTTTT. This translates into CASSQDEVGSFNEKLFF.

V usage is TRBV11-2 and J usage is TRBJ2-5; D not resolved. V shed 5 bases and J shed 0 bases, with 4 bases lying between them. The CDR3 contains 12 residues. The V gene's germline CDR1 is SGHAT and CDR2 FQNNGV. The CDR3 is CASSQDQETQYF. The DNA for the CDR3 is TGTGCCAGCAGCCAAGACCAAGAGACCCAGTACTTC. Filled out from reference TRBV11-2 and TRBJ2-5, the complete variable domain reads EAGVAQSPRYKIIEKRQSVAFWCNPISGHATLYWYQQILGQGPKLLIQFQNNGVVDDSQLPKDRFSAERLKGVDSTLKIQPAKLEDSAVYLCASSQDQETQYFGPGTRLLVL.

The V gene is TRBV27, the J gene TRBJ1-4; TRBD1 matches at 7 bases. V lost 6 bases, J lost 6 bases, and 7 bases stayed unmatched. The CDR3 runs to 14 residues. Germline V CDR1 and CDR2: MNHEY, SMNVEV (reference sequence). CDR3 loop: CASSLTGAYEKLFF. The DNA for the CDR3 is TGTGCCAGCAGCCTAACAGGGGCGTATGAAAAACTGTTTTTT.

This clone occurred once. The CDR3 is CASSMDWNNEQFF. The CDR3 nucleotides are TGCGCCAGCAGCATGGACTGGAACAATGAGCAGTTCTTC. This chain connects TRBV5-1 to TRBJ2-1, with D possibly TRBD2 on 5 matching bases. V was shortened by 4 bases and J by 5 bases, with 10 bases between the two germline ends. This CDR3 has 13 amino acids. Per the germline V gene, CDR1 is SGHRS and CDR2 is YFSETQ. Drawing the rest from reference TRBV5-1 and TRBJ2-1, the complete variable domain is KAGVTQTPRYLIKTRGQQVTLSCSPISGHRSVSWYQQTPGQGLQFLFEYFSETQRNKGNFPGRFSGRQFSNSRSEMNVSTLELGDSALYLCASSMDWNNEQFFGPGTRLTVL.

V usage is TRBV19 and J usage is TRBJ2-7; D may be TRBD2 (7 bases). The V gene lost 5 bases and the J gene lost 6 bases, with 8 bases spanning the gap. The CDR3 sequence is 11 residues long. The germline CDR1 and CDR2 sequences are LNHDA and SQIVND (reference sequence). The CDR3 here is CASSGGAEQYF. In DNA form, the CDR3 reads TGTGCCAGTAGTGGGGGGGCCGAGCAGTACTTC.

The chain has TRBV4-3 and TRBJ2-7; tentatively, D is TRBD2 (5 bases). Deletions cut 0 bases from V and 5 bases from J, with 8 bases between. The germline CDR1 and CDR2 sequences are LGHNA and YSLEER. The CDR3 is 13 amino acids. In DNA, the CDR3 is TGCGCCAGCAGCCAAGATGGCGGGCACGAGCAGTACTTC. Translation gives CASSQDGGHEQYF.

This sequence joins TRBV20-1 and TRBJ2-2; D uncertain. This CDR3 has 11 residues. The germline gives CDR1 DFQATT, CDR2 SNEGSKA (reference sequence). The V gene lost 3 bases and the J gene lost 4 bases, with 3 bases spanning the gap. CDR3 nucleotide sequence: TGCAGTGCTAGTTCCACCGGGGAGCTGTTTTTT. It specifies CSASSTGELFF.

This clone was recorded once. V usage is TRBV29-1 and J usage is TRBJ1-1; tentative D call: TRBD1 (6 bases). CDR1 and CDR2 (germline): SQVTM, ANQGSEA. CDR3 length: 12 residues. V lost 7 bases, J lost 1 base, and 10 bases lay in between. CDR3 in amino acids: CSGLTGNTEAFF. CDR3 nucleotide sequence: TGCAGCGGATTGACAGGGAACACTGAAGCTTTCTTT.

This chain joins TRBV6-6 and TRBJ2-2; the D gene is possibly TRBD2 (5 bases). The germline V gene has CDR1 MNHNY and CDR2 SVGAGI (reference sequence). V gave up 3 bases and J gave up 7 bases, with 6 bases separating them. The CDR3 consists of 12 residues. CDR3 in DNA: TGTGCCAGCAGTTATCGGGACGGGGAGCTGTTTTTT. It yields the protein CASSYRDGELFF.